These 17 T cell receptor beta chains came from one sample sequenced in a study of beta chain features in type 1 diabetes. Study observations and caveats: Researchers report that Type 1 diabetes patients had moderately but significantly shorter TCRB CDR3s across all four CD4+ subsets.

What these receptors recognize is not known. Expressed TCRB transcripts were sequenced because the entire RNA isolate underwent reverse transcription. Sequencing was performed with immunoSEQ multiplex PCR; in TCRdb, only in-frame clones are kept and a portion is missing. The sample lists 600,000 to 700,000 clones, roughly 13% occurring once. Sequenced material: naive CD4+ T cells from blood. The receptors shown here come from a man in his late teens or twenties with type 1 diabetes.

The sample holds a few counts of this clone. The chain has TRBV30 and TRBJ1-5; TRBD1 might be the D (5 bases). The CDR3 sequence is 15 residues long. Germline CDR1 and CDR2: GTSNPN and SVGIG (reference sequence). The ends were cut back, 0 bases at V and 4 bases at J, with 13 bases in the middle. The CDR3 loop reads CAWSVRGTLNQPQHF. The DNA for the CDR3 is TGTGCCTGGAGTGTACGTGGGACTCTTAATCAGCCCCAGCATTTT.

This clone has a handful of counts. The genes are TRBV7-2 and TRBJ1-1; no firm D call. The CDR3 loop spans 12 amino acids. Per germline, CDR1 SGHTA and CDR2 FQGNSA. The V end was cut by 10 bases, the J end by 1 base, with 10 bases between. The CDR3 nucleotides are TGTGCCACCTCAAATACGAACACTGAAGCTTTCTTT. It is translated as CATSNTNTEAFF.

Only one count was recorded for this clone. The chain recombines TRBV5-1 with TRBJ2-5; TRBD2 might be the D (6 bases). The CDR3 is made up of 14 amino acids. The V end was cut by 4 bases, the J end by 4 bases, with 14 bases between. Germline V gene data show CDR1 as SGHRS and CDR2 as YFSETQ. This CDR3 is CASSEGLGGETQYF. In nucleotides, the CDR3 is TGCGCCAGCAGCGAAGGTTTGGGGGGAGAGACCCAGTACTTC. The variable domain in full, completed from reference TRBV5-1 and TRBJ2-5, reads KAGVTQTPRYLIKTRGQQVTLSCSPISGHRSVSWYQQTPGQGLQFLFEYFSETQRNKGNFPGRFSGRQFSNSRSEMNVSTLELGDSALYLCASSEGLGGETQYFGPGTRLLVL.

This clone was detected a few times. In DNA, the CDR3 is TGCGCCAGCAGCATAACAGGATTCTCTGGAAACACCATATATTTT. Translating it yields CASSITGFSGNTIYF. This chain joins TRBV5-1 and TRBJ1-3; a weak D match, TRBD1 (5 bases). The CDR3 has 15 amino acids. CDR1 is SGHRS and CDR2 is YFSETQ in the germline V gene. V shed 4 bases and J shed 0 bases, with 11 bases lying between them.

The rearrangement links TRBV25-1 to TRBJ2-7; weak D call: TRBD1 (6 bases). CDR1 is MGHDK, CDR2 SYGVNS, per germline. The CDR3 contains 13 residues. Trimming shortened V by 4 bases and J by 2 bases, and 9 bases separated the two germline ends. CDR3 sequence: CASSAWDTYEQYF. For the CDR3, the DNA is TGTGCCAGCAGTGCGTGGGACACCTACGAGCAGTACTTC.

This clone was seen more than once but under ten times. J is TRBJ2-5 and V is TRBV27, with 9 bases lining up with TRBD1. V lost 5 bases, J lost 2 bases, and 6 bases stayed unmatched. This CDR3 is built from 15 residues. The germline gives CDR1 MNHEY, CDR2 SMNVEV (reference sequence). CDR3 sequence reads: CASSPLGQGQETQYF. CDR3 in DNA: TGTGCCAGCAGTCCCTTGGGACAGGGACAAGAGACCCAGTACTTC.

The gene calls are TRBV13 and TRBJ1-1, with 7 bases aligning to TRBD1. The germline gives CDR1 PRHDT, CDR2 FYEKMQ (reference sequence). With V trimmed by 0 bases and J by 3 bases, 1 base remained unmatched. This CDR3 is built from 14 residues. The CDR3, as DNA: TGTGCCAGCAGCTTAGGCGACAGGGACACTGAAGCTTTCTTT. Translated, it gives CASSLGDRDTEAFF.

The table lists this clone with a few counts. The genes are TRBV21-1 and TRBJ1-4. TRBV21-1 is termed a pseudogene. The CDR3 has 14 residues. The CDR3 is CASSFGSENEKLFF. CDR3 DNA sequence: TGTGCCAGCAGCTTCGGCAGCGAGAATGAAAAACTGTTTTTT.

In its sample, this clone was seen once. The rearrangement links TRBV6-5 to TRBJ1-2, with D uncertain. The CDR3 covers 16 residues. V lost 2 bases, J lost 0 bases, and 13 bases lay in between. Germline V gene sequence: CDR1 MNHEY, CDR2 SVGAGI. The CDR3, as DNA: TGTGCCAGCAGTTACGGTCACCCGTTAGCTAACTATGGCTACACCTTC. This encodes CASSYGHPLANYGYTF.

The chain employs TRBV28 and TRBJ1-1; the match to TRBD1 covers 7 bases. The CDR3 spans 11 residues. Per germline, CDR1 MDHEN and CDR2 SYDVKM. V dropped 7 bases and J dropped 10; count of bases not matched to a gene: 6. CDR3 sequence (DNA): TGTGCCAGCAAGCAGGGGGGACGAGCTTTCTTT. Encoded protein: CASKQGGRAFF.

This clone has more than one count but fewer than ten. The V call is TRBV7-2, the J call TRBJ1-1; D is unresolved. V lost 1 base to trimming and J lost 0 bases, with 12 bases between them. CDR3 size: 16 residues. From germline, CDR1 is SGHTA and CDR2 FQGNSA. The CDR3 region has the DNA TGTGCCAGCAGCTTAGTGGCAGCAAACATGAACACTGAAGCTTTCTTT. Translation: CASSLVAANMNTEAFF.

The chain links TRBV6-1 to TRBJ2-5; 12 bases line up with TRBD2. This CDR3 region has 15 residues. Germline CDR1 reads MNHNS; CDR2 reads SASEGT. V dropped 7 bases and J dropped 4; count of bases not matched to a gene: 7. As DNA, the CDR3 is TGTGCCAGCACACCAGGGACTAGCGGGCGAGAGACCCAGTACTTC. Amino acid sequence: CASTPGTSGRETQYF.

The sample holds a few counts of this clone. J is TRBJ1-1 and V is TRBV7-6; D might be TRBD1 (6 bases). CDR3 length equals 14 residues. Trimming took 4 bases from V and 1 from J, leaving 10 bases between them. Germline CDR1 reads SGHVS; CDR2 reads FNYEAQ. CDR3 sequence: CASSSQGPNTEAFF. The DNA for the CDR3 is TGTGCCAGCAGCTCACAGGGACCGAACACTGAAGCTTTCTTT.

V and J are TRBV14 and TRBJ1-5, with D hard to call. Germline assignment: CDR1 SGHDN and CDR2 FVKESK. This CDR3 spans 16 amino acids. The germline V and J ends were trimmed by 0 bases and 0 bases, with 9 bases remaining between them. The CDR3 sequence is CASSQDGGNSNQPQHF. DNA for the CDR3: TGTGCCAGCAGCCAAGATGGAGGGAATAGCAATCAGCCCCAGCATTTT.

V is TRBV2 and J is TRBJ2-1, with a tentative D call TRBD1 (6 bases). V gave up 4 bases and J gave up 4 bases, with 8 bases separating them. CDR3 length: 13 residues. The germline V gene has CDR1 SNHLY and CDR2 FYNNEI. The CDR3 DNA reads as TGTGCCAGCAGTGGGGACACTTACAATGAGCAGTTCTTC. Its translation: CASSGDTYNEQFF.

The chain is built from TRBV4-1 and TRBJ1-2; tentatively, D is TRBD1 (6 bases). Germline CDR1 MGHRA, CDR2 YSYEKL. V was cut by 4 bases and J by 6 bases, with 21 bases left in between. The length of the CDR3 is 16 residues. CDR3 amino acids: CASSPAPPGHGDGYTF. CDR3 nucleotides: TGCGCCAGCAGCCCAGCGCCTCCGGGACACGGAGATGGCTACACCTTC.

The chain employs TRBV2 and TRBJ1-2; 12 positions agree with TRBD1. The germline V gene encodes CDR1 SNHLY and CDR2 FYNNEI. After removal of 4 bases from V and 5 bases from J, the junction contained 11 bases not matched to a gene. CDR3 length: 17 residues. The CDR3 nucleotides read TGTGCCAGCAGTGCTGGGACAGGGGGCCAACTAGGGTATGGCTACACCTTC. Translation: CASSAGTGGQLGYGYTF.